This T cell receptor (beta chain) was captured in a study of CXCR3-negative and CXCR3-positive naive CD8 T cells. Whole-study results and caveats: Naive subsets were similarly diverse, while memory CD8+ repertoires were much less diverse. Naive subsets had comparable surface CD5; TCR strength was inferred from TRB CDR3 properties. The TRB CDR3s that CXCR3-positive naive cells carried were more hydrophobic than those of CXCR3-negative naive cells.

Within the CD8+ T cell compartment, naive cells were CD45RO-CCR7+CD27+CD95-. Germline V lookup: CDR1 ENHRY, CDR2 SYGVKD. This CDR3 region has 14 residues. Comments on this clonotype: Its antigen is not known.

UMI-labeled 5' RACE yielded the TRB cDNA libraries. TCRdb re-called the 5' RACE reads; every CDR3 protein appears as one record, without DNA. The sample totals 100,000 to 150,000 distinct CDR3 sequences. This chain links TRBV10-3 with TRBJ1-2; TCRdb calls TRBD1, which cannot be checked without DNA. Sample: naive CXCR3+ CD8+ T cells from blood. Stated subset: CD45RO-CCR7+CD27+CD95- naive CD8+ T cells expressing CXCR3 (TNR3+). This sequence originates from a human donor in good health. Some clones in this sample may be carry-over from other donors' samples. The chain's CDR3 is CAISEGTAFYGYTF.